What follows are 7 T cell receptor beta chains derived from one specimen sequenced in a study of CXCR3-negative and CXCR3-positive naive CD8 T cells. Study-level findings and limits: In CXCR3-positive naive cells, the TRB CDR3s were more hydrophobic than in CXCR3-negative naive cells.

Which antigens these TCRs recognize remains unknown. The study made its TRB cDNA libraries by 5' RACE, adding UMI labels. TCRdb re-called the 5' RACE reads; every CDR3 protein appears as one record, without DNA. The table gives some 100,000 distinct CDR3 sequences; the top ten clones make up around 0.35% of it. The material sequenced was naive CXCR3+ CD8+ T cells from blood. Sample subset: CD45RO-CCR7+CD27+CD95- naive CD8+ T cells expressing CXCR3 (TNR3+). These receptors came from a human donor in good health. Some clones in this sample may be carry-over from other donors' samples.

This chain joins TRBV27 and TRBJ1-1; absent DNA, TCRdb's TRBD1 call cannot be checked. Per the germline V gene, CDR1 is MNHEY and CDR2 is SMNVEV (reference sequence). The CDR3 extends over 12 amino acids. The CDR3 protein is CASSPPSGTAFF.

The chain employs TRBV20-1 and TRBJ2-7; TCRdb designates TRBD2, a call that cannot be tested without DNA. The CDR3 has 15 residues. Looked up from germline, CDR1 is DFQATT and CDR2 is SNEGSKA (reference sequence). The CDR3 loop reads CSAPPPGLSTYEQYF.

The rearrangement joins TRBV5-1 to TRBJ2-2. This CDR3 contains 15 residues. Germline V gene data show CDR1 as SGHRS and CDR2 as YFSETQ. CDR3 amino acids: CASSLGVSGAGELFF.

The gene calls are TRBV7-2 and TRBJ1-2; TCRdb's D call, TRBD1, is unchecked because there is no DNA. The CDR3 sequence is 16 residues long. Germline CDR1 is SGHTA and CDR2 is FQGNSA. CDR3 sequence reads: CASSLLRGTGRFGYTF.

The chain combines TRBV28 with TRBJ2-1. Germline lookup yields CDR1 MDHEN and CDR2 SYDVKM. The CDR3 covers 14 residues. The CDR3 spells CASSLKVGYNEQFF.

The rearrangement links TRBV7-6 to TRBJ2-7; TCRdb reports TRBD1, a call that lacks DNA to check it against. CDR3 length: 13 amino acids. Germline loops: CDR1 SGHVS, CDR2 FNYEAQ. The CDR3 sequence is CASSWQGGYEQYF.

The V call is TRBV12-3 or TRBV12-4, the J call TRBJ2-2. The CDR3 sequence is 11 residues long. The CDR3 region is CASKNTGELFF.